One sample yielded the 18 T cell receptor beta chains listed below, sequenced in a study of cytomegalovirus exposure and HLA in healthy donors (dated by TCRdb to 2016 to 2017). Receptor amplification or capture employed the immunoSEQ multiplex PCR assay. For the multiplex PCR, a mixture combining 60 forward primers for TCR Vbeta segments and 13 reverse primers for TCR Jbeta segments was used. As stored in TCRdb, this immuneACCESS dataset retains in-frame rearrangements with V and J assigned. A fraction of the clones does not appear; measured against another copy, unresolved V genes explain less than half of the discrepancy, and the remainder lacks a known reason. Within this sample are around 75,000 clones, with more than 75% of them counted one time only. The ten largest clones take up about 3.5% of the sample. Source material: PBMCs. Receptors originate from a man between 35 and 55 years old in good health and CMV-seronegative.

The chain carries TRBV10-1 and TRBJ1-4; 7 bases fit TRBD1. The CDR3 runs to 13 residues. Per the germline V gene, CDR1 is WNHNN and CDR2 is SYGVQD (reference sequence). V trimming: 8 bases; J trimming: 10 bases; junction bases outside the gene matches: 10. The CDR3 bases are TGCGCCAGCTCTTCCCGACAGGGAGGAAAACTGTTTTTT. Amino acid sequence: CASSSRQGGKLFF.

This chain uses TRBV6-5 with TRBJ2-5; 9 bases agree with TRBD2. Trimming removed 6 bases from V and 2 bases from J; junction bases left unmatched: 7. CDR3 length: 15 residues. The germline gives CDR1 MNHEY, CDR2 SVGAGI. The CDR3 DNA reads TGTGCCAGCAGCCGCGGGGGGGCCGGTCAAGAGACCCAGTACTTC. This gives the protein CASSRGGAGQETQYF.

This chain joins TRBV7-9 and TRBJ2-7, with 9 bases identical to TRBD2. The CDR3 totals 15 residues. V lost 5 bases and J lost 5; bases outside the gene matches: 10. Germline CDR1 is SEHNR and CDR2 is FQNEAQ (reference sequence). The CDR3: CASSPRGGALDEQYF. The CDR3 nucleotides read TGTGCCAGCAGCCCGCGGGGGGGGGCTCTCGACGAGCAGTACTTC.

The rearrangement joins TRBV19 to TRBJ2-3; D not resolved. This CDR3 has 14 amino acids. V was pared by 1 base and J by 5 bases, with 10 bases between. From germline, CDR1 is LNHDA and CDR2 SQIVND (reference sequence). The CDR3 sequence: CASSIATTGDTQYF. CDR3 DNA sequence: TGTGCCAGTAGTATAGCCACAACGGGAGATACGCAGTATTTT.

The chain combines TRBV5-4 with TRBJ1-2, with 8 bases that match TRBD1. In germline, CDR1 is SGHNT, CDR2 YYREEE (reference sequence). The J segment lost 4 bases and the V segment lost 5 bases, leaving 10 bases of the junction unmatched. This CDR3 spans 15 amino acids. For the CDR3, the DNA is TGTGCCAGCAGGCCGGACAGGGCCCAGTTCTATGGCTACACCTTC. Its protein product is CASRPDRAQFYGYTF.

The V gene is TRBV7-6, the J gene TRBJ2-4; no clear D gene. Germline V gene lookup returns CDR1 SGHVS and CDR2 FNYEAQ. Trimming took 3 bases from V and 0 from J, leaving 15 bases between them. The CDR3 is made up of 17 amino acids. The CDR3 loop reads CASSFLSGDLAKNIQYF. The DNA for the CDR3 is TGTGCCAGCAGCTTCTTATCAGGCGACCTAGCCAAAAACATTCAGTACTTC.

The V call is TRBV7-9, the J call TRBJ2-1; 8 nucleotides agree with TRBD1. Germline CDR1 and CDR2: SEHNR and FQNEAQ (reference sequence). This CDR3 has 17 amino acids. V was clipped by 5 bases and J by 4 bases; unmatched bases: 13. Here the CDR3 DNA reads TGTGCCAGCAGCCAACCAACCGGGACAGGAGCATACAATGAGCAGTTCTTC. It codes for CASSQPTGTGAYNEQFF.

The genes are TRBV5-1 and TRBJ2-7; 11 bases are a match to TRBD2. The junction had 4 bases not matched to a gene; V was cut back by 2 bases and J by 3 bases. This CDR3 has 15 residues. Germline CDR1 is SGHRS and CDR2 is YFSETQ. The CDR3 region is CASSFLAGGFYEQYF. CDR3 sequence (DNA): TGCGCCAGCAGCTTCCTAGCGGGGGGTTTCTACGAGCAGTACTTC. Variable domain in full (rest from reference TRBV5-1 and TRBJ2-7): KAGVTQTPRYLIKTRGQQVTLSCSPISGHRSVSWYQQTPGQGLQFLFEYFSETQRNKGNFPGRFSGRQFSNSRSEMNVSTLELGDSALYLCASSFLAGGFYEQYFGPGTRLTVT.

This clone was recorded only once. V is TRBV9 and J is TRBJ1-3; a weak D match, TRBD1 (5 bases). V lost 4 bases to trimming and J lost 0 bases, with 11 bases between them. CDR1 SGDLS and CDR2 YYNGEE come from the germline V gene. The CDR3 extends over 15 amino acids. The CDR3 DNA sequence: TGTGCCAGCAGCACCCAGGGCATCTCTGGAAACACCATATATTTT. It is translated as CASSTQGISGNTIYF.

V usage is TRBV18 and J usage is TRBJ1-1, with 9 nucleotides matching TRBD1. Germline-derived CDR1 and CDR2 are KGHSH and LQKENI. V shed 3 bases, J shed 1 base, and the junction held 6 bases outside the gene matches. This CDR3 contains 16 residues. Here the CDR3 DNA reads TGTGCCAGCTCACCGTCACAGGGGGCTGCGAACACTGAAGCTTTCTTT. This translates into CASSPSQGAANTEAFF.

The rearrangement links TRBV19 to TRBJ2-4, with 7 bases fitting TRBD2. Germline V CDR1 and CDR2: LNHDA, SQIVND (reference sequence). This CDR3 has 17 residues. The J segment lost 0 bases and the V segment lost 2 bases, leaving 7 bases of the junction unmatched. The CDR3 DNA reads as TGTGCCAGTAGTATACTTCGGACTAGGTTAGCCAAAAACATTCAGTACTTC. Translation gives CASSILRTRLAKNIQYF.

The V call is TRBV4-1, the J call TRBJ2-3, with 9 bases matching TRBD2. CDR3 length equals 18 residues. Germline-derived CDR1 and CDR2 are MGHRA and YSYEKL. With 0 bases clipped from V and 6 bases from J, the junction kept 13 bases outside the gene matches. CDR3 residues: CASSQDRAGGPGVDTQYF. Written as DNA, the CDR3 is TGCGCCAGCAGCCAAGATCGGGCGGGGGGGCCGGGGGTGGATACGCAGTATTTT.

The CDR3 DNA is TGTGCCAGCAGCCTGATAGGGACAGGGGGCTACAATGAGCAGTTCTTC. It codes for CASSLIGTGGYNEQFF. The chain has TRBV7-8 and TRBJ2-1; TRBD1 agrees at 11 bases. The CDR3 totals 16 residues. V lost 5 bases to trimming and J lost 3 bases; unmatched junction nucleotides: 6. Germline V gene lookup returns CDR1 SGHVS and CDR2 FQNEAQ.

This chain uses TRBV6-5 with TRBJ1-2; tentative D call: TRBD1 (5 bases). The CDR3 has 14 residues. Per germline, CDR1 MNHEY and CDR2 SVGAGI. The V end was cut by 8 bases, the J end by 4 bases, with 17 bases between. CDR3 residues: CASGWQGSIYGYTF. Here the CDR3 DNA reads TGTGCCAGCGGATGGCAGGGTAGTATCTATGGCTACACCTTC.

The chain has TRBV10-2 and TRBJ2-5; TRBD2 matches 8 bases. The CDR3 runs to 13 residues. Germline loops: CDR1 WSHSY, CDR2 SAAADI. V trimming: 8 bases; J trimming: 3 bases; junction bases outside the gene matches: 5. The CDR3 loop is CASGPTSEETQYF. DNA of the CDR3: TGCGCCAGCGGACCGACTAGCGAAGAGACCCAGTACTTC.

This chain connects TRBV28 to TRBJ1-1; TRBD1 might be the D (6 bases). This CDR3 region has 18 residues. V was cut by 3 bases and J by 0 bases, with 20 bases left in between. Germline CDR1 reads MDHEN; CDR2 reads SYDVKM. CDR3 DNA sequence: TGTGCCAGCAGTTTCCTCAGGGGTGCAATTACCATGAACACTGAAGCTTTCTTT. Translated, it gives CASSFLRGAITMNTEAFF.

The rearrangement joins TRBV9 to TRBJ1-2; the D is unclear. Between the trimmed V and J ends, which lost 0 bases and 4 bases, there was a span of 7 bases. This CDR3 has 13 amino acids. Germline loops: CDR1 SGDLS, CDR2 YYNGEE. As DNA, the CDR3 is TGTGCCAGCAGCGTAGTCTCCAGCTATGGCTACACCTTC. It codes for CASSVVSSYGYTF.

This clone has only one observation. This chain connects TRBV27 to TRBJ1-1, with unresolved D. The V end was cut by 2 bases, the J end by 4 bases, with 14 bases between. This CDR3 comprises 15 residues. Germline assignment: CDR1 MNHEY and CDR2 SMNVEV (reference sequence). CDR3 bases: TGTGCCAGCAGTTTACGGGGAGAGGTAGTCACTGAAGCTTTCTTT. It is translated as CASSLRGEVVTEAFF.